This T cell receptor beta chain was sequenced during a study of T cell repertoires in cytomegalovirus infection. Looking at the study overall: Public TCR beta signatures indicated both CMV infection and matching HLA type.

Study-level points and caveats: Dominant in the ex vivo response were TCR beta clonotypes restricted by HLA-C and specific for CMV.

This clonotype came up once. The antigen is not known. Germline V lookup: CDR1 DFQATT, CDR2 SNEGSKA (reference sequence). The V gene end was trimmed by 5 bases and the J gene end by 7 bases; junction bases not matched to a gene: 8. This CDR3 has 13 residues. TCRdb analysed the reads with MiXCR anew, one entry per CDR3 protein. The sample includes about 530,000 distinct CDR3 sequences, less than 30% of them seen just once. Sequences were obtained from PBMCs. The V and J genes are TRBV20-1 and TRBJ1-2, with 9 bases lining up with TRBD1. The receptor comes from a human donor in good health (CMV status not recorded). Some clones in this sample may be carry-over from other donors' samples. In DNA, the CDR3 is TGCAGTGCTCACAGGGGGCTCGAGGGTGGCTACACCTTC. This sequence encodes CSAHRGLEGGYTF.